The 8 T cell receptor beta chains in this list originate from one sample, sequenced in a study of identical twins. TCRdb reprocessed the 5' RACE reads with MiXCR, giving one entry per CDR3 protein. The sample yields about 530,000 distinct CDR3 sequences, roughly 15% seen once. In addition, the sample was reused for a study of yellow fever vaccine responses in identical twins.

Sequencing was done on a sample of CD4+ T cells sorted from blood. The receptor source for this set is a woman under 30 in good health.

This clonotype occurred many times. This chain uses TRBV7-8 with TRBJ1-2; D might be TRBD1 (5 bases). The ends were cut back, 1 base at V and 2 bases at J, with 5 bases in the middle. This CDR3 region has 13 residues. Germline lookup yields CDR1 SGHVS and CDR2 FQNEAQ. The CDR3 spells CASSLGDNYGYTF. For the CDR3, the DNA is TGTGCCAGCAGCTTAGGGGACAACTATGGCTACACCTTC. Variable domain in full (rest from reference TRBV7-8 and TRBJ1-2): GAGVSQSPRYKVAKRGQDVALRCDPISGHVSLFWYQQALGQGPEFLTYFQNEAQLDKSGLPSDRFFAERPEGSVSTLKIQRTQQEDSAVYLCASSLGDNYGYTFGSGTRLTVV.

CDR3 bases: TGTGCCAGCAGCCAAGCCGGGACCCTCGTTAGAGATACGCAGTATTTT. This translates into CASSQAGTLVRDTQYF. V gene TRBV3-1 combines with J gene TRBJ2-3; possibly TRBD1 or TRBD2 for D (5 bases each). Germline-derived CDR1 and CDR2 are LGHDT and YNNKEL (reference sequence). This CDR3 region has 16 residues. The V and J ends lost 1 base and 5 bases respectively, with 16 bases between them.

This clonotype appeared many times. This chain uses TRBV12-3 or TRBV12-4 with TRBJ1-1; tentative D call: TRBD1 (5 bases). The CDR3 is made up of 14 amino acids. Trimming removed 2 bases at V and 0 bases at J, with 7 bases between. The DNA for the CDR3 is TGTGCCAGCAGTTTACGGGGGTTGAACACTGAAGCTTTCTTT. Protein sequence: CASSLRGLNTEAFF.

The chain is built from TRBV27 and TRBJ2-1, with D hard to call. The CDR3 has 12 amino acids. The V end was cut by 5 bases, the J end by 6 bases, with 8 bases between. Germline V gene data show CDR1 as MNHEY and CDR2 as SMNVEV (reference sequence). DNA for the CDR3: TGTGCCAGCAGTCGTACTTCCAATGAGCAGTTCTTC. Its translation: CASSRTSNEQFF.

The sample holds a few counts of this clonotype. The rearrangement uses TRBV15 and TRBJ2-3; D tentatively fits TRBD1 or TRBD2 (6 bases each). Looked up from germline, CDR1 is LNHNV and CDR2 is YYDKDF (reference sequence). Trimming stripped 0 bases from V and 5 bases from J, with 24 bases between. The CDR3 length is 19 residues. This CDR3 reads CATSRERAPGAISVDTQYF. CDR3 sequence (DNA): TGTGCCACCAGCAGAGAACGTGCCCCGGGGGCCATCAGTGTAGATACGCAGTATTTT.

This chain links TRBV20-1 with TRBJ1-2; D is unclear. Germline V gene data show CDR1 as DFQATT and CDR2 as SNEGSKA (reference sequence). Trimming removed 0 bases from V and 8 bases from J, with 10 bases in between. The CDR3 sequence is 12 residues long. The CDR3 here is CSARDIPGGYTF. The CDR3 nucleotides are TGCAGTGCTAGAGATATCCCCGGCGGCTACACCTTC.

V is TRBV20-1 and J is TRBJ2-5; maybe TRBD1 (5 bases). Germline V CDR1 and CDR2: DFQATT, SNEGSKA (reference sequence). Trimming took off 1 base at V and 5 bases at J, with 20 bases between the two ends. The CDR3 is 16 residues long. The CDR3 spells CSARGVFGREGETQYF. The CDR3 coding sequence is TGCAGTGCTAGAGGGGTTTTCGGCAGGGAAGGGGAGACCCAGTACTTC.

The chain uses TRBV15 and TRBJ2-5; D possibly corresponds to TRBD2 (5 bases). This CDR3 comprises 14 residues. CDR1 and CDR2 from the germline V gene are LNHNV and YYDKDF (reference sequence). Deletions cut 0 bases from V and 7 bases from J, with 12 bases between. CDR3: CATSRDFTGGTQYF. CDR3 coding DNA: TGTGCCACCAGCAGAGATTTCACTGGAGGGACCCAGTACTTC.